This T cell receptor (beta chain) originates from a study of technical replicates of blood from a few donors (dated by TCRdb to 2017 to 2019). The method behind the library was the immunoSEQ multiplex PCR assay. TCRdb obtained this table from immuneACCESS and retained in-frame rearrangements with V and J assigned. These tables miss some clones; where compared with another copy, unresolved V genes account for less than half of the shortfall, and the remainder is unexplained. Across this sample there are some 62,000 clones, with around 87% seen only once. Around 4.9% of the sample rests with the top ten. This clone was seen just once. It has no known antigen specificity. Base-call qualities are not available, and no considerably larger clone is one nucleotide away. CDR1 and CDR2 are drawn from the germline V gene: MNHEY, SVGAGI. From its cysteine to its phenylalanine, the CDR3 spans 15 amino acids. The read is trimmed to its CDR3 DNA, 45 bases read in frame from base 1. Deletion took 5 bases off V and 4 bases off J, with a span of 17 bases between the germline ends.

Sequences were obtained from PBMCs. This receptor was identified in a human donor in good health. Some clones in this sample may be carry-over from other donors' samples. The chain is assembled from TRBV6-5 and TRBJ1-2; the D gene assignment is ambiguous. The DNA sequence is as follows: TGTGCCAGCAGTCGGACGGAAGGAGGGTCCTATGGCTACACCTTC. Translation gives CASSRTEGGSYGYTF.